A selection of T cell receptor beta chains follows, all from one sample in a study of shared clonotypes between healthy human individuals. Assay: immunoSEQ multiplex PCR; the TCRdb copy retains only in-frame clones and omits some. The table has about 1.1 million clones, 75% to 85% seen once; the top ten hold more than 0.5%. Sequenced material: memory CD4+ T cells from PBMCs. Receptor source: a man aged 18-30 years in good health. Some clones in this sample may be carry-over from other donors' samples. Both conserved end residues are part of each CDR3. Clone size, where shown, is once, few, many, or a class for clones that have expanded.

J: TRBJ2-3
V: TRBV11-2
size: -
CDR3: CASSLDTGLAGDTQYF

J: TRBJ2-7
V: TRBV27
size: once
CDR3: CASSRGPSLVTYEQYF

J: TRBJ2-3
V: TRBV5-5
size: -
CDR3: CASTWGTSTDTQYF

J: TRBJ2-2
V: TRBV5-1
size: -
CDR3: CASSSGLAGPNTGELFF

J: TRBJ2-1
V: TRBV15
size: once
CDR3: CATSRETGESRVF

J: TRBJ2-7
V: TRBV25-1
size: -
CDR3: CASSRTGGYEQYF

J: TRBJ1-1
V: TRBV7-9
size: -
CDR3: CASSLAGSEAFF

J: TRBJ1-1
V: TRBV5-1
size: -
CDR3: CASSRTGNQGTEAFF

J: TRBJ2-2
V: TRBV5-1
size: -
CDR3: CASSLSGPDTGELFF

J: TRBJ1-5
V: TRBV30
size: few
CDR3: CAWTRQHNQPQHF

J: TRBJ2-2
V: TRBV30
size: once
CDR3: CAWAQEFGELFF

J: TRBJ2-7
V: TRBV20-1
size: -
CDR3: CSASLGIEQYF

J: TRBJ2-5
V: TRBV7-8
size: -
CDR3: CASSFSETQYF

J: TRBJ2-7
V: TRBV4-2
size: -
CDR3: CASYPACADYEQYF

J: TRBJ1-1
V: TRBV7-2
size: -
CDR3: CASSLFAEHTEAFF

J: TRBJ2-5
V: TRBV30
size: once
CDR3: CASSQPGRLWGETQYF

J: TRBJ1-2
V: TRBV28
size: -
CDR3: CASSFPGNLGANYGYTF

J: TRBJ2-1
V: TRBV6-5
size: -
CDR3: CASSYSRLAYNEQFF

J: TRBJ2-7
V: TRBV4-1
size: -
CDR3: CASSQKGHTARPYEQYF

J: TRBJ1-1
V: TRBV27
size: -
CDR3: CASSLLLGVANTEAFF

J: TRBJ1-1
V: TRBV19
size: -
CDR3: CASYPRGGATEAFF

J: TRBJ1-4
V: TRBV5-5
size: -
CDR3: CASSSLGVGRHGEKLFF

J: TRBJ2-2
V: TRBV4-1
size: -
CDR3: CASSQVARNTGELFF

J: TRBJ1-3
V: TRBV28
size: -
CDR3: CASSLVGYSGNTIYF

J: TRBJ2-1
V: TRBV5-1
size: -
CDR3: CASSLRLAGYGFGGREQFF

J: TRBJ2-7
V: TRBV10-1
size: -
CDR3: CASRTPLAGGYEQYF

J: TRBJ2-3
V: TRBV2
size: -
CDR3: CASSERVSTDTQYF

J: TRBJ1-4
V: TRBV11-3
size: -
CDR3: CASSSVLGGREKKLFF